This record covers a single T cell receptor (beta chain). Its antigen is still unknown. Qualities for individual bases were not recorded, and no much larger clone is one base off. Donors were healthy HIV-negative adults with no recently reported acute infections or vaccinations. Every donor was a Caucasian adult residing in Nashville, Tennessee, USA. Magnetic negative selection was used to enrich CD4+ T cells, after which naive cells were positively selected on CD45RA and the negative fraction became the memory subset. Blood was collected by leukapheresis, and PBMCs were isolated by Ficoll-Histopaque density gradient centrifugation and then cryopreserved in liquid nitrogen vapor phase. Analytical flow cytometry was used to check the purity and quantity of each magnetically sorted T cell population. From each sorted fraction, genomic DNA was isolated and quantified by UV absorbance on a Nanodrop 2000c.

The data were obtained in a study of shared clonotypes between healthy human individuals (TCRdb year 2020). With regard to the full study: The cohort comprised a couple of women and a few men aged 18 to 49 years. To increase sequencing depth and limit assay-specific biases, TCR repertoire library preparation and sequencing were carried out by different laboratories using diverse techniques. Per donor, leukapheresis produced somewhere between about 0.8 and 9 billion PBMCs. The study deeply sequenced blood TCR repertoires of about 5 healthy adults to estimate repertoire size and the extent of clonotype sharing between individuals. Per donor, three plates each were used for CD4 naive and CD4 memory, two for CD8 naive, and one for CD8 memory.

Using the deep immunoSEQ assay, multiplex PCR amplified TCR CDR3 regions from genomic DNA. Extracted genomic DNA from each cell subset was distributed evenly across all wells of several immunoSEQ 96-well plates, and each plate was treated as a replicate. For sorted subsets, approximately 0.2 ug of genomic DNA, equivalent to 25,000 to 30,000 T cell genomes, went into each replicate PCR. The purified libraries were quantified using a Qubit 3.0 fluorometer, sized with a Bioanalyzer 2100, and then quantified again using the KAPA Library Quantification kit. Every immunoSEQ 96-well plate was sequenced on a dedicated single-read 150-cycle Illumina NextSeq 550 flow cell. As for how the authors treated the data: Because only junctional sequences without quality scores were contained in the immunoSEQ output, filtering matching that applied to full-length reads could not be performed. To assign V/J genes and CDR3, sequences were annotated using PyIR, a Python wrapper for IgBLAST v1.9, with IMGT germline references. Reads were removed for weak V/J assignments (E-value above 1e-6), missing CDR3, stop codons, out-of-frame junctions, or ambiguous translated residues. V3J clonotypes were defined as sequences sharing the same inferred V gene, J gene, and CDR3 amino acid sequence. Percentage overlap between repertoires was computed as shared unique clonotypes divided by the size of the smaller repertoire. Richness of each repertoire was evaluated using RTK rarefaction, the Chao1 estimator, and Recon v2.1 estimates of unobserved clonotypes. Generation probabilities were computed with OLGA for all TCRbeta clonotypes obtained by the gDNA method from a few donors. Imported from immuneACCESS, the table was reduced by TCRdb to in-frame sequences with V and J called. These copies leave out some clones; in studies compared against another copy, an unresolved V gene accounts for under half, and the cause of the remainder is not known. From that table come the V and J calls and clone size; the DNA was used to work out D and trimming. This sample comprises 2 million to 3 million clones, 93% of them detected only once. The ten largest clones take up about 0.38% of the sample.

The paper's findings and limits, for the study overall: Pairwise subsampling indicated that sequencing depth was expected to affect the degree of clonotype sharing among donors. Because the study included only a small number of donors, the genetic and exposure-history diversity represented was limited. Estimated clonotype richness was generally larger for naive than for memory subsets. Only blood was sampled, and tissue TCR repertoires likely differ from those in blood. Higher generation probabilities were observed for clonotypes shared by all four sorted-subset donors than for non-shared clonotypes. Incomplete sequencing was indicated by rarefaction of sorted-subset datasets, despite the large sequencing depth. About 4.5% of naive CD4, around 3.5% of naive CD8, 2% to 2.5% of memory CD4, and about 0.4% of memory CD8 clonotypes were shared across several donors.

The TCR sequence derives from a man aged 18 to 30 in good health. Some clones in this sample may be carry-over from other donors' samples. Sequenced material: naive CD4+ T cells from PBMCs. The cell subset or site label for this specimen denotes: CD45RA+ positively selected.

The bases are TGTGCCAGCAGCGTCAGCGGGACCCCTGGGACAAATGAGCAGTTCTTC. Its translation is CASSVSGTPGTNEQFF. The receptor chain draws on TRBV9 and TRBJ2-1, with a weak D call of TRBD2 (7 bases match). From the cysteine through the phenylalanine, the CDR3 covers 16 amino acids. Only the CDR3 part of the read is kept: 48 bases, read in frame from the first base. V was cut back by 2 bases and J by 7 bases, leaving a gap of 19 bases between them. CDR1 SGDLS and CDR2 YYNGEE were looked up in the germline V gene.